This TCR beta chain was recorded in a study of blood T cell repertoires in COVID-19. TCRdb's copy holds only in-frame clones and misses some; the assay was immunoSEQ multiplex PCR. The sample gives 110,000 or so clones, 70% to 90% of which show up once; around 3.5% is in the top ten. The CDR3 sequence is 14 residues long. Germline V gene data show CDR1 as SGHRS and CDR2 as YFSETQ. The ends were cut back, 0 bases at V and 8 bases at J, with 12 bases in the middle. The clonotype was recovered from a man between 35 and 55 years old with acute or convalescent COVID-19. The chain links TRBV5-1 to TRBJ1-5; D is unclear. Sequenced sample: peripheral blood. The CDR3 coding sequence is TGCGCCAGCAGCTTGGGGACGGCCGGGAAGCCCCAGCATTTT. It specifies CASSLGTAGKPQHF.